This note documents a single TCR beta chain sequence. Assay used: immunoSEQ multiplex PCR; TCRdb lists only in-frame clones, some missing. The sample carries fewer than 350,000 clones, approximately 91% recorded once. Living in about two dozen US areas, the participants were between roughly 18 and 90 years of age. This entry comes from a study of blood T cell repertoires in COVID-19. The CDR3 contains 20 residues. V shed 0 bases, J shed 2 bases, and the junction held 16 bases outside the gene matches. From germline, CDR1 is LNHDA and CDR2 SQIVND (reference sequence). Sequenced input: PBMCs or T cells enriched from blood (not recorded which). The receptor was derived from a woman aged 40 to 50 with acute COVID-19. The chain links TRBV19 to TRBJ2-4; 7 bases are a match to TRBD2. The CDR3 region is CASSIERSSARGLTKNIQYF. The CDR3, as DNA: TGTGCCAGTAGTATAGAACGGAGCAGCGCGAGGGGACTAACCAAAAACATTCAGTACTTC.